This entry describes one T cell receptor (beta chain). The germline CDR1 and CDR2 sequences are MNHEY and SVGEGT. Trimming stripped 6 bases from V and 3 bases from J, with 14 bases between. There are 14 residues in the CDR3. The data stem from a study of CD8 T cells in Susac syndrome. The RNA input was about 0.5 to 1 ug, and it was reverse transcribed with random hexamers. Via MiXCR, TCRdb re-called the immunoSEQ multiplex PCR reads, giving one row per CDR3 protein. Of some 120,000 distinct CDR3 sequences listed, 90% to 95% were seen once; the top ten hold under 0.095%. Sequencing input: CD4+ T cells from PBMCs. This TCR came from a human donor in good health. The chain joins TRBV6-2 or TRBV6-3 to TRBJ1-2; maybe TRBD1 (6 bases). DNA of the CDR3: TGTGCCAGCAGCACCGCACGGACAGACTATGGCTACACCTTC. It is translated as CASSTARTDYGYTF.